This T cell receptor beta chain was profiled in a study of blood T cells in healthy people across ages. Broader study findings: The fall in TCR beta diversity per million T cells was roughly linear with age.

This CDR3 contains 11 residues. Trimming took off 6 bases at V and 9 bases at J, with 11 bases between the two ends. On this clonotype itself: Its antigen is not known.

PCR was performed a second time for about 7 to 12 cycles using a sample-barcoded 5' primer and a J-beta primer mix. TCRdb called the 5' RACE reads again in MiXCR, with one record for every CDR3 protein. The table includes about 510,000 distinct CDR3 sequences, 27% detected once. Separately, the same data were catalogued under a study of T cells of mothers and their children. From that report: There were over 8.5 million TCR beta CDR3 reads from each mother and a few million from each child.

V and J are TRBV12-3 or TRBV12-4 and TRBJ2-5; D gene unclear. The TCR sequence derives from a boy between 2 and 10 years old in good health. Material: blood. This CDR3 is CASSLKTSQYF. CDR3 nucleotide sequence: TGTGCCAGCAGCCTAAAAACTTCCCAGTACTTC.